This TCR beta chain was found in a study of blood T cell repertoires in COVID-19. Turning to the study itself: The United States, Italy and Spain were the sources of the acute and convalescent COVID-19 samples. Sample material is recorded as cDNA or gDNA derived from T cells, B-cell-depleted T cells, or PBMCs.

Two negative PCRs, clearance, or symptom resolution were required of recovered Cohort 3 donors. As processed by the authors: Estimated nucleated cell counts came from reference gene primer amplification. The assay was immunoSEQ multiplex PCR, and TCRdb's table has in-frame clones only and misses some. The V and J calls and clone size come from that table; D and trimming were worked out from the DNA. In the table there are about 330,000 clones, over 75% of which are singletons. Germline V lookup: CDR1 LNHDA, CDR2 SQIVND (reference sequence). Trimming removed 4 bases at V and 8 bases at J, with 17 bases between. The CDR3 consists of 15 residues.

The chain joins TRBV19 to TRBJ1-4; maybe TRBD1 (6 bases). Sequenced input: PBMCs or T cells enriched from blood (not recorded which). The receptor was isolated from a woman aged 25 to 39 who had recovered from COVID-19. CDR3 bases: TGTGCCAGTAGTAGCCTACAGGGCGGCGGGGAAAAACTGTTTTTT. This gives the protein CASSSLQGGGEKLFF.